These T cell receptor beta chains were read from a single sample in a study of response to subunit inactivated influenza vaccine. TCRdb reprocessed the RT-PCR reads with MiXCR, giving one entry per CDR3 protein. Of 710,000 or so distinct CDR3 sequences listed, around a sixth are singletons. Source: PBMCs from blood, taken 11 to 12 days after vaccination. These receptors originate from a man aged 50 to 59 who received an inactivated influenza vaccine. CDR3s include the opening cysteine and the closing phenylalanine or tryptophan. The order of the fields is CDR3 length, clone size, V gene, J gene, D gene, CDR3 DNA, CDR3 protein. A D gene is named only where the DNA matches it firmly. Rows give clone size only sometimes, using once, few, many, or a class for an expanded clone.

length: 13; size: few; V: TRBV20-1; J: TRBJ2-1; D: TRBD1; DNA: TGCAGTGCTAGAGGTACAGGGGTTGATGAGCAGTTCTTC; CDR3: CSARGTGVDEQFF
length: 17; size: few; V: TRBV11-2; J: TRBJ2-3; D: NA; DNA: TGTGCCAGCAGCTTAGACGGCGGGGGCTCGGGTATTGATACGCAGTATTTT; CDR3: CASSLDGGGSGIDTQYF
length: 14; size: many; V: TRBV5-1; J: TRBJ1-1; D: NA; DNA: TGCGCCAGCAGCTTGGATCCGGGGGCGACTGAAGCTTTCTTT; CDR3: CASSLDPGATEAFF
length: 18; size: few; V: TRBV4-3; J: TRBJ2-3; D: TRBD2; DNA: TGCGCCAGCAGCCAGGGCATAATAGCGGGAGGTTCCACAGATACGCAGTATTTT; CDR3: CASSQGIIAGGSTDTQYF
length: 15; size: NA; V: TRBV4-1; J: TRBJ1-2; D: NA; DNA: TGCGCCAGCAGCCAAATTCCGGGGACAAATTATGGCTACACCTTC; CDR3: CASSQIPGTNYGYTF
length: 15; size: NA; V: TRBV19; J: TRBJ2-1; D: NA; DNA: TGTGCCAGTAGTAGGCCGGGACACGCATACAATGAGCAGTTCTTC; CDR3: CASSRPGHAYNEQFF
length: 16; size: few; V: TRBV15; J: TRBJ2-5; D: NA; DNA: TGTGCCACCAGCAGAGGTTCAGCGGGCCTCCAAGAGACCCAGTACTTC; CDR3: CATSRGSAGLQETQYF
length: 14; size: few; V: TRBV12-3/TRBV12-4; J: TRBJ1-4; D: NA; DNA: TGTGCCAGCAATCCCGACGGAGGGGATGAAAAACTGTTTTTT; CDR3: CASNPDGGDEKLFF
length: 15; size: NA; V: TRBV7-8; J: TRBJ2-7; D: TRBD1; DNA: TGTGCCAGCAGCGAAATCTCAGGGGGTGGGGACGAGCAGTACTTC; CDR3: CASSEISGGGDEQYF
length: 15; size: few; V: TRBV10-2; J: TRBJ2-7; D: TRBD1; DNA: TGCGCCACCAAACTATCCGGGACAGCCTTCTACGAGCAGTACTTC; CDR3: CATKLSGTAFYEQYF